This T cell receptor beta chain was recorded in a study of CD8 T cells in ankylosing spondylitis (dated by TCRdb to about 2017). Describing the broader study: The study set out to find disease-linked TCR variants by profiling T cell receptor beta repertoires in ankylosing spondylitis patients and healthy donors. The full study cohort comprised about 23 ankylosing spondylitis patients and over 95 healthy donors. Samples of peripheral blood were taken, and for ankylosing spondylitis patients, synovial fluid was collected as well. General study outcomes and caveats: Some of the motif variants had been reported before in the synovial fluid and blood of reactive arthritis patients, a finding that suggests common disease-initiation mechanisms. According to the report, matched synovial fluid samples from ankylosing spondylitis patients were significantly enriched for the disease-linked clones. The disease-linked clones showed a CD8+ phenotype and occurred at relatively low frequencies in peripheral blood. A TCR beta motif of eight highly homologous amino acid variants appeared characteristic of blood from ankylosing spondylitis patients.

The run used an Illumina HiSeq 2500. Quantitative 5'-RACE with molecular barcodes was used to prepare TCR beta libraries. The authors processed their data as follows. A new computational method based on a probabilistic model of VDJ rearrangement was used to identify disease-linked TCR variants. Using fastp at Q25 and MiXCR, TCRdb reprocessed the public reads and kept productive beta chains. Merged by CDR3 protein, the rows form single entries marked with the most common genes and DNA. Clone size and V and J calls follow TCRdb, not the original study. A total of about 140,000 distinct CDR3 sequences appear in this sample, just under 7.5% of them only once. Of the sample, around 12% falls within the top ten clones. This clonotype was counted only a few times. Its target antigen remains unknown. No much larger clone exists at a distance of one base, and base qualities are not known. CDR1 SGHTA and CDR2 FQGNSA are derived from the germline V gene. A distance of 12 bases separates the germline ends of V and J, which lose 0 bases and 7 bases respectively. CDR3 length: 14 amino acids, cysteine to phenylalanine. Only CDR3 DNA is held: 42 bases, read in frame from base 1.

The sequence is built from TRBV7-2 and TRBJ1-2, with no confident D gene call. Sample: blood, either unsorted or a sorted T cell fraction (not recorded which). The sequence was collected from a female donor with ankylosing spondylitis or in good health (not recorded which). Here is the DNA: TGTGCCAGCAGCTTAGCCGGGAGAGCGGGTGGCTACACCTTC. It translates to CASSLAGRAGGYTF.